These 27 T cell receptor beta chains were sequenced from one sample in a study of human T cells and chemical hapten exposure. TCRdb reanalysed the RACE reads using MiXCR and keeps one entry per CDR3 protein. The sample carries roughly 90,000 distinct CDR3 sequences, approximately 11% recorded once. Time point noted: patch test 3, about 24 weeks after DPC sensitization. Treatment given: therapeutic diphenylcyclopropenone sensitization with weekly scalp DPC. Source: whole blood, taken in connection with sensitization to the hapten diphenylcyclopropenone (DPC). The receptors here all came from a woman under 40 with alopecia areata. Some clones in this sample may be carry-over from other donors' samples.

This rearrangement joins TRBV6-5 to TRBJ2-3; 12 nucleotides agree with TRBD2. Germline CDR1 MNHEY, CDR2 SVGAGI. Trimming at V came to 2 bases and at J to 4 bases, leaving 1 base not matched to a gene. CDR3 length: 15 residues. The CDR3 DNA follows: TGTGCCAGCAGTTACGCTAGCGGGGGGGCAGATACGCAGTATTTT. Translation: CASSYASGGADTQYF.

In this sample, this clonotype turned up many times. The chain is built from TRBV7-9 and TRBJ1-1; TRBD1 matches at 9 bases. Germline values: CDR1 SEHNR, CDR2 FQNEAQ (reference sequence). Germline trimming cut 2 bases from V and 9 bases from J; bases unmatched to any gene: 10. The CDR3 contains 15 residues. CDR3 nucleotide sequence: TGTGCCAGCAGCTTAATGTCGGGGACAGGGTCCCAAGCTTTCTTT. This translates into CASSLMSGTGSQAFF. The full variable domain, rest sourced from reference TRBV7-9 and TRBJ1-1, is DTGVSQNPRHKITKRGQNVTFRCDPISEHNRLYWYRQTLGQGPEFLTYFQNEAQLEKSRLLSDRFSAERPKGSFSTLEIQRTEQGDSAMYLCASSLMSGTGSQAFFGQGTRLTVV.

This rearrangement joins TRBV29-1 to TRBJ2-1, with D perhaps matching TRBD2 (6 bases). CDR3 length: 12 amino acids. V lost 6 bases and J 5 bases, leaving 11 bases between the germline ends. The germline V gene encodes CDR1 SQVTM and CDR2 ANQGSEA. The CDR3 region is CSVGLYNNEQFF. CDR3 nucleotide sequence: TGCAGCGTGGGACTCTACAACAATGAGCAGTTCTTC.

The rearrangement joins TRBV18 to TRBJ1-2; no definite D call. This CDR3 comprises 14 residues. The germline gives CDR1 KGHSH, CDR2 LQKENI. The V gene lost 0 bases and the J gene lost 4 bases, with 9 bases spanning the gap. CDR3 in amino acids: CASSPPEVSYGYTF. CDR3 bases: TGTGCCAGCTCACCACCGGAGGTCAGCTATGGCTACACCTTC.

The V and J genes are TRBV6-1 and TRBJ1-3, with D hard to call. This CDR3 has 15 residues. CDR1 MNHNS and CDR2 SASEGT come from the germline V gene. Between the trimmed V and J ends, which lost 6 bases and 0 bases, there was a span of 12 bases. The CDR3 nucleotides are TGTGCCAGCAGCCGTTCCGGGGTCTCTGGAAACACCATATATTTT. This sequence encodes CASSRSGVSGNTIYF.

In this sample, this clonotype turned up many times. The J gene is TRBJ1-5, the V gene TRBV6-4; D possibly corresponds to TRBD1 (6 bases). The V gene's germline CDR1 is MRHNA and CDR2 SNTAGT. The CDR3 length is 13 residues. Trimming cost V 3 bases and J 7 bases, with 10 bases left between them. This chain's CDR3 is CASSEQGGQPQHF. The CDR3 nucleotides are TGTGCCAGCAGTGAACAGGGCGGACAGCCCCAGCATTTT.

The sample holds many counts of this clonotype. This rearrangement joins TRBV11-1 to TRBJ2-7, with TRBD1 matching over 8 bases. V gave up 4 bases and J gave up 3 bases; unmatched junction bases: 5. The CDR3 has 14 residues. Germline assignment: CDR1 SGHAT and CDR2 FQDESV (reference sequence). CDR3 region: CASSSRTGNYEQYV. For the CDR3, the DNA is TGTGCCAGCAGCTCCCGGACAGGGAACTACGAGCAGTACGTC.

In this sample, this clonotype turned up many times. This rearrangement joins TRBV6-2 or TRBV6-3 to TRBJ2-1; weak D call: TRBD2 (6 bases). V was pared by 5 bases and J by 9 bases, with 20 bases between. CDR3 size: 15 residues. CDR1 and CDR2 (germline): MNHEY, SVGEGT. The CDR3 loop is CASSLAPDSGAEQFF. The DNA for the CDR3 is TGTGCCAGCAGTCTCGCCCCTGATTCGGGAGCTGAGCAGTTCTTC.

This clonotype was found many times. The genes are TRBV24-1 and TRBJ1-5, with D possibly being TRBD1 (5 bases). The germline CDR1 and CDR2 sequences are KGHDR and SFDVKD. CDR3 length equals 14 residues. Trimming took 5 bases from V and 2 from J, leaving 9 bases between them. CDR3: CATSGLQGNQPQHF. As DNA, the CDR3 is TGTGCCACCAGTGGTCTACAGGGCAATCAGCCCCAGCATTTT.

The V and J genes are TRBV3-1 and TRBJ1-1, with D hard to call. Germline CDR1 reads LGHDT; CDR2 reads YNNKEL (reference sequence). The CDR3 contains 15 residues. Trimming removed 6 bases at V and 1 base at J, with 15 bases between. Written as DNA, the CDR3 is TGTGCCAGCAGTTCTCAACGACTCGGGAACACTGAAGCTTTCTTT. This sequence encodes CASSSQRLGNTEAFF. The whole variable domain, remainder taken from reference TRBV3-1 and TRBJ1-1, is DTAVSQTPKYLVTQMGNDKSIKCEQNLGHDTMYWYKQDSKKFLKIMFSYNNKELIINETVPNRFSPKSPDKAHLNLHINSLELGDSAVYFCASSSQRLGNTEAFFGQGTRLTVV.

This clonotype was seen ten or more times. This sequence joins TRBV16 and TRBJ1-1; 7 nucleotides line up with TRBD1. The V segment lost 3 bases and the J segment 0 bases; nucleotides outside the gene matches: 10. Per the germline V gene, CDR1 is KGHSY and CDR2 is FQNENV. The CDR3 has 17 residues. The CDR3 sequence is CASSQSITGTVNTEAFF. CDR3 DNA: TGTGCCAGCAGCCAGTCCATCACCGGGACAGTGAACACTGAAGCTTTCTTT.

This clonotype was recorded many times. The chain uses TRBV7-2 and TRBJ2-2; D may be TRBD2 (6 bases). The CDR3 is 16 residues long. The V and J ends lost 6 bases and 2 bases respectively, with 16 bases between them. Germline V gives CDR1 SGHTA, CDR2 FQGNSA. DNA of the CDR3: TGTGCCAGCAGGCCCCACGGGGGAGCAAACACCGGGGAGCTGTTTTTT. Translated, it gives CASRPHGGANTGELFF.

This clonotype was detected ten times or more. This chain connects TRBV6-6 to TRBJ2-3, with D perhaps TRBD1 or TRBD2 (5 bases each). CDR3 size: 15 residues. V was shortened by 2 bases and J by 0 bases, with 9 bases between the two germline ends. Germline assignment: CDR1 MNHNY and CDR2 SVGAGI (reference sequence). CDR3 protein: CASSYGGLSTDTQYF. The CDR3 DNA reads TGTGCCAGCAGTTACGGGGGTTTGAGCACAGATACGCAGTATTTT.

This clonotype came up a few times. The rearrangement joins TRBV15 to TRBJ2-3, with no clear D. There are 15 residues in the CDR3. Germline assignment: CDR1 LNHNV and CDR2 YYDKDF (reference sequence). Trimming left V 1 base short and J 0 bases short, with 8 bases between. The CDR3 is CATSRVTASTDTQYF. For the CDR3, the DNA is TGTGCCACCAGCAGAGTAACGGCTAGCACAGATACGCAGTATTTT.

CDR3 DNA sequence: TGTGCCAGCTCATCGCAGGAGTTTGGGTCCTACGAGCAGTACTTC. Its protein is CASSSQEFGSYEQYF. The chain is built from TRBV18 and TRBJ2-7, with no clear D. V shed 5 bases and J shed 1 base, with 15 bases lying between them. The germline V gene has CDR1 KGHSH and CDR2 LQKENI. The CDR3 length is 15 residues.

This clonotype turned up a few times. The chain combines TRBV2 with TRBJ1-3, with a tentative D call TRBD1 (5 bases). Deletions cut 6 bases from V and 4 bases from J, with 13 bases between. The CDR3 consists of 14 residues. Germline V gene data show CDR1 as SNHLY and CDR2 as FYNNEI. CDR3 sequence: CASRATVLGNTIYF. The DNA of the CDR3 is TGTGCCAGCAGGGCGACAGTCCTCGGAAACACCATATATTTT.

This chain connects TRBV29-1 to TRBJ2-1; perhaps TRBD2 as D (5 bases). Between the trimmed V and J ends, which lost 7 bases and 6 bases, there was a span of 13 bases. CDR3 length: 12 residues. Germline loops: CDR1 SQVTM, CDR2 ANQGSEA. CDR3 amino acids: CSAVRRGNEQFF. DNA of the CDR3: TGCAGCGCCGTACGTCGGGGCAATGAGCAGTTCTTC.

Comment on this clonotype: A much more abundant neighbour one base away suggests this may be a read error. The rearrangement links TRBV7-9 to TRBJ2-7; D gene unclear. Germline V gives CDR1 SEHNR, CDR2 FQNEAQ (reference sequence). The V gene lost 1 base and the J gene lost 4 bases, with 11 bases spanning the gap. This CDR3 spans 14 amino acids. CDR3 loop: CASSLVGSTYEQYF. The CDR3 coding sequence is TGTGCCAGCAGCTTAGTGGGTAGCACGTACGAGCAGTACTTC. Drawing the rest from reference TRBV7-9 and TRBJ2-7, the complete variable domain is DTGVSQNPRHKITKRGQNVTFRCDPISEHNRLYWYRQTLGQGPEFLTYFQNEAQLEKSRLLSDRFSAERPKGSFSTLEIQRTEQGDSAMYLCASSLVGSTYEQYFGPGTRLTVT.

This clonotype has ten or more counts. This chain joins TRBV12-3 or TRBV12-4 and TRBJ2-1; 8 nucleotides line up with TRBD2. With V trimmed by 2 bases and J by 0 bases, 3 bases remained unmatched. The CDR3 runs to 16 residues. CDR3 amino acids: CASSLRSGSSYNEQFF. DNA of the CDR3: TGTGCCAGCAGTTTAAGGAGCGGGAGCTCCTACAATGAGCAGTTCTTC.

The chain combines TRBV27 with TRBJ2-3, with a possible D match to TRBD2 (6 bases). The CDR3 extends over 16 amino acids. In germline, CDR1 is MNHEY, CDR2 SMNVEV (reference sequence). With 3 bases removed from V and 2 bases from J, the gap between germline ends came to 15 bases. CDR3 DNA: TGTGCCAGCAGTTTTTTCTGGGGAGGTTCCACAGATACGCAGTATTTT. Its translation is CASSFFWGGSTDTQYF.

The CDR3 coding sequence is TGCGCCAGCAGCCAAGCCTTCGTGGGAGGCACAGATACGCAGTATTTT. Translating it yields CASSQAFVGGTDTQYF. V is TRBV4-3 and J is TRBJ2-3, with D possibly matching TRBD2 (5 bases). This CDR3 region has 16 residues. V lost 1 base and J 1 base, leaving 12 bases between the germline ends. CDR1 LGHNA and CDR2 YSLEER come from the germline V gene.

The J gene is TRBJ2-3, the V gene TRBV20-1; D not resolved. The CDR3 covers 14 residues. The germline CDR1 and CDR2 sequences are DFQATT and SNEGSKA (reference sequence). V was cut by 7 bases and J by 4 bases, with 18 bases left in between. CDR3 sequence (DNA): TGCAGTGGAAAGGCACCGGCCAGGTCAGATACGCAGTATTTT. Translation: CSGKAPARSDTQYF.

In this sample, this clonotype turned up many times. The V call is TRBV5-1, the J call TRBJ2-1; D is possibly TRBD2 (6 bases). The CDR3 length is 13 residues. Trimming pared 5 bases from V and 8 bases from J, leaving 14 bases between. Germline CDR1 reads SGHRS; CDR2 reads YFSETQ. CDR3 protein: CASSVWGDDEQFF. CDR3 DNA: TGCGCCAGCAGTGTTTGGGGGGATGATGAGCAGTTCTTC.

V and J are TRBV2 and TRBJ1-1; D gene uncertain. V gave up 11 bases and J gave up 1 base, with 5 bases separating them. This CDR3 region has 10 residues. Germline V gives CDR1 SNHLY, CDR2 FYNNEI. The DNA for the CDR3 is TGTGCCCGCAAGAACACTGAAGCTTTCTTT. Translating gives CARKNTEAFF.

The sample holds many counts of this clonotype. The rearrangement links TRBV10-3 to TRBJ2-1; 9 nucleotides match TRBD1. The V segment lost 11 bases and the J segment 6 bases; nucleotides outside the gene matches: 14. This CDR3 spans 15 amino acids. CDR1 and CDR2 (germline): ENHRY, SYGVKD. The CDR3 here is CAESAGTGTINEQFF. The CDR3 DNA follows: TGTGCCGAATCCGCCGGGACAGGGACAATCAATGAGCAGTTCTTC.

This clonotype was found a few times. This rearrangement joins TRBV7-9 to TRBJ1-1, with 7 bases identical to TRBD1. With 5 bases clipped from V and 0 bases from J, the junction kept 9 bases outside the gene matches. CDR1 and CDR2 (germline): SEHNR, FQNEAQ (reference sequence). The CDR3 has 16 residues. Written as DNA, the CDR3 is TGTGCCAGCAGCGAAGGGACAGCCTTCTTGAACACTGAAGCTTTCTTT. It specifies CASSEGTAFLNTEAFF.

This clonotype showed up many times. The genes are TRBV7-8 and TRBJ1-1; D remains unclear. V lost 1 base to trimming and J lost 1 base, with 10 bases between them. Germline CDR1 reads SGHVS; CDR2 reads FQNEAQ. There are 15 residues in the CDR3. The CDR3 DNA reads TGTGCCAGCAGCTTAGTTACACACCAGAACACTGAAGCTTTCTTT. The encoded protein is CASSLVTHQNTEAFF. The complete variable domain, with remaining parts taken from reference TRBV7-8 and TRBJ1-1, reads GAGVSQSPRYKVAKRGQDVALRCDPISGHVSLFWYQQALGQGPEFLTYFQNEAQLDKSGLPSDRFFAERPEGSVSTLKIQRTQQEDSAVYLCASSLVTHQNTEAFFGQGTRLTVV.